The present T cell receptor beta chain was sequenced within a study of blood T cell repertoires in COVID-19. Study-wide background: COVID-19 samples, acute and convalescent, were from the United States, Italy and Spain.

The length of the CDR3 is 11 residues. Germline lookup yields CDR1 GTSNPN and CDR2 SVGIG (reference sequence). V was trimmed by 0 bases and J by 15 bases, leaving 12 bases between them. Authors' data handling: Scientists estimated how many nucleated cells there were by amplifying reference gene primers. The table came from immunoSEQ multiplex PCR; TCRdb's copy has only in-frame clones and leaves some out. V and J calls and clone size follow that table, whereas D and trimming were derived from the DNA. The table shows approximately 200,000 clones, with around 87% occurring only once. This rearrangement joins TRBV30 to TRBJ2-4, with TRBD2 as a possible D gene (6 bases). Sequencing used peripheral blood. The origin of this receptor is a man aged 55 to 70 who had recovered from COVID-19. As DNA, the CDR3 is TGTGCCTGGAGTGTCGGGGGTCGTAGGTACTTC. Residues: CAWSVGGRRYF.